A single sample is the source of the 26 T cell receptor beta chains below, sequenced in a study of beta chain features in type 1 diabetes. cDNA synthesis used the whole RNA isolate, giving expressed TCRB sequences. The method was immunoSEQ multiplex PCR; TCRdb's version includes in-frame clones alone and lacks a portion of them. The data contain about 410,000 clones, approximately 14% of them singletons. The specimen was naive CD4+ T cells from blood. These TCRs come from a man aged 30 to 45 in good health.

This clone came up a few times. The DNA for the CDR3 is TGTGCCTGGAGTGTGGCAGTTACTACAGATACGCAGTATTTT. Translated: CAWSVAVTTDTQYF. The chain combines TRBV30 with TRBJ2-3; D is unresolved. Germline V gene lookup returns CDR1 GTSNPN and CDR2 SVGIG (reference sequence). The CDR3 extends over 14 amino acids. V shed 0 bases and J shed 3 bases, with 10 bases lying between them.

This clone was seen a handful of times. This chain uses TRBV18 with TRBJ1-1; perhaps TRBD1 as D (6 bases). The CDR3 has 16 amino acids. Per the germline V gene, CDR1 is KGHSH and CDR2 is LQKENI. V was cut by 2 bases and J by 1 base, with 14 bases left in between. The CDR3 DNA reads TGTGCCAGCTCACCAAACACAGGGAGAGGGAACACTGAAGCTTTCTTT. Its translation: CASSPNTGRGNTEAFF.

This clone was seen a few times. The V call is TRBV5-4, the J call TRBJ2-1; D remains ambiguous. Trimming removed 2 bases from V and 5 bases from J, with 8 bases in between. Germline lookup yields CDR1 SGHNT and CDR2 YYREEE (reference sequence). This CDR3 comprises 13 residues. In nucleotides, the CDR3 is TGTGCCAGCAGCTTATTTGGGGACAATGAGCAGTTCTTC. It yields the protein CASSLFGDNEQFF.

The rearrangement uses TRBV7-2 and TRBJ2-1; TRBD2 agrees at 8 bases. Germline V lookup: CDR1 SGHTA, CDR2 FQGNSA. The trim removed 2 bases at V and 5 bases at J, leaving 11 bases unmatched. This CDR3 has 17 amino acids. Here the CDR3 DNA reads TGTGCCAGCAGCTTATTGCAGGTAGCGGGGTCTCACAATGAGCAGTTCTTC. This translates into CASSLLQVAGSHNEQFF.

J is TRBJ2-5 and V is TRBV18; D is perhaps TRBD2 (7 bases). The CDR3 runs 14 residues. V was clipped by 2 bases and J by 1 base, with 8 bases between them. CDR1 KGHSH and CDR2 LQKENI come from the germline V gene. CDR3 DNA sequence: TGTGCCAGCTCACCAGCGGGGGCCCAAGAGACCCAGTACTTC. Translation gives CASSPAGAQETQYF.

The genes are TRBV5-6 and TRBJ2-1; 7 nucleotides agree with TRBD2. There are 17 residues in the CDR3. Germline loops: CDR1 SGHDT, CDR2 YYEEEE. V lost 2 bases and J lost 5; bases outside the gene matches: 13. The CDR3 nucleotides read TGTGCCAGCAGCTTTGGGCCTAGCGGAGGATTTAACAATGAGCAGTTCTTC. It specifies CASSFGPSGGFNNEQFF.

The chain recombines TRBV25-1 with TRBJ2-3; D may correspond to TRBD1 or TRBD2 (6 bases each). The CDR3 totals 13 residues. Trimming shortened V by 5 bases and J by 4 bases, and 10 bases separated the two germline ends. Germline V gene data show CDR1 as MGHDK and CDR2 as SYGVNS. CDR3 DNA sequence: TGTGCCAGCAGTTCTAGGGGGGCAGATACGCAGTATTTT. This codes for CASSSRGADTQYF.

The rearrangement joins TRBV7-2 to TRBJ2-3, with D tentatively TRBD1 (5 bases). In germline, CDR1 is SGHTA, CDR2 FQGNSA. The CDR3 has 14 amino acids. V was cut by 0 bases and J by 7 bases, with 11 bases left in between. CDR3 bases: TGTGCCAGCAGCTTAGCGGGGCAAGTGAATACGCAGTATTTT. Its translation is CASSLAGQVNTQYF.

V usage is TRBV30 and J usage is TRBJ2-1, with D tentatively TRBD2 (5 bases). The CDR3 runs 16 residues. V lost 1 base, J lost 7 bases, and 20 bases lay in between. Per germline, CDR1 GTSNPN and CDR2 SVGIG (reference sequence). The CDR3 is CAWSAGLPGIHNEQFF. The CDR3 region has the DNA TGTGCCTGGAGTGCGGGCCTACCGGGGATCCATAATGAGCAGTTCTTC.

The chain recombines TRBV7-2 with TRBJ2-3, with D unresolved. CDR3 length equals 15 residues. Trimming took off 1 base at V and 6 bases at J, with 14 bases between the two ends. The V gene's germline CDR1 is SGHTA and CDR2 FQGNSA. In nucleotides, the CDR3 is TGTGCCAGCAGCTTAGTTGGGCGGACCCCGGATACGCAGTATTTT. Its translation is CASSLVGRTPDTQYF.

This clone was seen only a few times. The chain links TRBV5-1 to TRBJ2-7; TRBD1 might be the D (5 bases). The CDR3 is made up of 15 amino acids. With 4 bases removed from V and 4 bases from J, the gap between germline ends came to 18 bases. Per the germline V gene, CDR1 is SGHRS and CDR2 is YFSETQ. The CDR3: CASSPRRPYRYEQYF. In nucleotides, the CDR3 is TGCGCCAGCAGCCCCAGGAGACCCTACAGGTACGAGCAGTACTTC.

The V gene is TRBV6-1, the J gene TRBJ2-1; TRBD1 might be the D (5 bases). The CDR3 length is 14 residues. CDR1 is MNHNS and CDR2 is SASEGT in the germline V gene. Trimming pared 11 bases from V and 4 bases from J, leaving 18 bases between. The CDR3: CAVQGVGPYNEQFF. The DNA of the CDR3 is TGTGCCGTGCAGGGCGTCGGTCCTTACAATGAGCAGTTCTTC.

This clone was counted between two and nine times. The V call is TRBV2, the J call TRBJ2-2; D possibly corresponds to TRBD1 (5 bases). CDR1 is SNHLY, CDR2 FYNNEI, per germline. The CDR3 runs 15 residues. The ends were cut back, 4 bases at V and 4 bases at J, with 13 bases in the middle. CDR3 amino acids: CASSGDSMVTGELFF. For the CDR3, the DNA is TGTGCCAGCAGTGGAGACAGCATGGTCACCGGGGAGCTGTTTTTT.

This clone was detected a few times. The chain employs TRBV6-5 and TRBJ2-5; 8 nucleotides line up with TRBD2. The CDR3 length is 15 residues. Germline V gene lookup returns CDR1 MNHEY and CDR2 SVGAGI. V dropped 7 bases and J dropped 1; count of bases not matched to a gene: 8. The CDR3 DNA is TGTGCCAGCAAAAGGAGGACTAGCAGCCAAGAGACCCAGTACTTC. Residues: CASKRRTSSQETQYF.

This sequence joins TRBV14 and TRBJ1-1; D is unresolved. V lost 3 bases and J lost 1, with 6 bases in between. CDR1 and CDR2 (germline): SGHDN, FVKESK. This CDR3 comprises 13 residues. CDR3 sequence (DNA): TGTGCCAGCAGCCACGGAGCGAACACTGAAGCTTTCTTT. Encoded protein: CASSHGANTEAFF.

The count of this clone is one. This rearrangement joins TRBV19 to TRBJ2-5; TRBD1 matches at 8 bases. This CDR3 is 14 amino acids long. The V gene's germline CDR1 is LNHDA and CDR2 SQIVND (reference sequence). V lost 4 bases to trimming and J lost 5 bases; unmatched junction nucleotides: 6. CDR3 in amino acids: CASSKGQGLETQYF. The CDR3 DNA reads TGTGCCAGTAGTAAAGGACAGGGTTTGGAGACCCAGTACTTC.

This clone came up a few times. This sequence joins TRBV30 and TRBJ1-1; D unresolved. The CDR3 totals 12 residues. Trimming removed 5 bases at V and 2 bases at J, with 9 bases between. CDR1 and CDR2 (germline): GTSNPN, SVGIG (reference sequence). The CDR3 sequence is CAWFGHNTEAFF. In nucleotides, the CDR3 is TGTGCCTGGTTCGGCCATAACACTGAAGCTTTCTTT.

In its sample, this clone was seen a few times. The chain has TRBV27 and TRBJ2-7, with D hard to call. V was shortened by 4 bases and J by 3 bases, with 25 bases between the two germline ends. Germline V lookup: CDR1 MNHEY, CDR2 SMNVEV (reference sequence). This CDR3 is built from 18 residues. CDR3 sequence: CASSSRAPLSVGSYEQYF. CDR3 nucleotide sequence: TGTGCCAGCAGTTCCCGGGCCCCGCTCAGCGTGGGTAGCTACGAGCAGTACTTC.

The CDR3 loop is CATSREDSSEQFF. DNA of the CDR3: TGTGCCACCAGCAGAGAGGACTCCAGTGAGCAGTTCTTC. The chain joins TRBV15 to TRBJ2-1; TRBD2 might be the D (5 bases). Germline assignment: CDR1 LNHNV and CDR2 YYDKDF (reference sequence). V shed 0 bases and J shed 9 bases, with 9 bases lying between them. This CDR3 spans 13 amino acids. Combining the CDR3 with reference TRBV15 and TRBJ2-1 gives the whole variable domain DAMVIQNPRYQVTQFGKPVTLSCSQTLNHNVMYWYQQKSSQAPKLLFHYYDKDFNNEADTPDNFQSRRPNTSFCFLDIRSPGLGDTAMYLCATSREDSSEQFFGPGTRLTVL.

This chain joins TRBV5-4 and TRBJ1-6; perhaps TRBD1 as D (6 bases). Deletions cut 4 bases from V and 13 bases from J, with 15 bases between. This CDR3 is 13 amino acids long. Per germline, CDR1 SGHNT and CDR2 YYREEE (reference sequence). The CDR3 DNA is TGTGCCAGCAGCCGAACAGGGATCCCGCCCCTCCACTTT. It translates to CASSRTGIPPLHF.

This clone was recorded a few times. This chain links TRBV15 with TRBJ2-3, with D perhaps matching TRBD2 (6 bases). The CDR3 is made up of 13 amino acids. Germline lookup yields CDR1 LNHNV and CDR2 YYDKDF (reference sequence). Trimming removed 1 base at V and 11 bases at J, with 13 bases between. The CDR3 is CATSRGEVPEQYF. Written as DNA, the CDR3 is TGTGCCACCAGCAGAGGGGAGGTCCCCGAGCAGTATTTT.

A few counts support this clone. This rearrangement joins TRBV5-1 to TRBJ2-2; possibly TRBD2 for D (6 bases). The CDR3 totals 16 residues. V was cut by 4 bases and J by 0 bases, with 13 bases left in between. Germline CDR1 and CDR2: SGHRS and YFSETQ. The CDR3 sequence is CASSLWTISNTGELFF. CDR3 sequence (DNA): TGCGCCAGCAGCCTATGGACTATCTCGAACACCGGGGAGCTGTTTTTT.

This sequence joins TRBV7-8 and TRBJ2-1; either TRBD1 or TRBD2 may fit D (6 bases each). Germline assignment: CDR1 SGHVS and CDR2 FQNEAQ. Trimming left V 4 bases short and J 7 bases short, with 11 bases between. The CDR3 loop spans 13 amino acids. The CDR3 nucleotides read TGTGCCAGCAGCTCGGACAGCGGGAATGAGCAGTTCTTC. Translating gives CASSSDSGNEQFF.

The V call is TRBV7-8, the J call TRBJ1-1, with D possibly matching TRBD1 (5 bases). Per germline, CDR1 SGHVS and CDR2 FQNEAQ. The V and J ends lost 4 bases and 7 bases respectively, with 16 bases between them. This CDR3 contains 14 residues. DNA of the CDR3: TGTGCCAGCAGCTCTCGGGACGGCCAGAGTGAAGCTTTCTTT. Protein: CASSSRDGQSEAFF.

This clone occurred a few times. The V call is TRBV7-9, the J call TRBJ2-5; 9 bases fit TRBD1. CDR1 SEHNR and CDR2 FQNEAQ come from the germline V gene (reference sequence). There are 16 residues in the CDR3. Losses at the gene ends were 4 bases for V and 1 base for J; bases not matched to a gene: 7. The CDR3, as DNA: TGTGCCAGCAGCTCCGAAGGACAGGGGCTCCAAGAGACCCAGTACTTC. This sequence encodes CASSSEGQGLQETQYF.

This chain joins TRBV7-6 and TRBJ2-1; tentatively, D is TRBD1 (5 bases). The CDR3 runs 14 residues. Germline CDR1 SGHVS, CDR2 FNYEAQ. Trimming pared 5 bases from V and 5 bases from J, leaving 13 bases between. This chain's CDR3 is CASSPPGPNNEQFF. CDR3 nucleotide sequence: TGTGCCAGCAGCCCGCCAGGGCCTAACAATGAGCAGTTCTTC. The entire variable domain, with the rest obtained from reference TRBV7-6 and TRBJ2-1, is as follows: GAGVSQSPRYKVTKRGQDVALRCDPISGHVSLYWYRQALGQGPEFLTYFNYEAQQDKSGLPNDRFSAERPEGSISTLTIQRTEQRDSAMYRCASSPPGPNNEQFFGPGTRLTVL.